Described below is a single T cell receptor beta chain sequence and its context. Its antigen is not yet known. The record has no base qualities; no much larger clone is one base away. The entry originates in a study of technical replicates of blood from several donors (dated by TCRdb to about 2017). The library was produced with the immunoSEQ multiplex PCR assay. TCRdb retrieved this table from immuneACCESS and kept in-frame rearrangements only. Not all clones are present; in checked studies, unresolved V genes account for under half, and no reason is known for the remainder. The table for this sample lists tens of thousands of clones; 85% to 95% of them were counted only once. The top ten hold 0.2% to 0.3% of the sample. The CDR3 has 14 amino acids, counting the end cysteine and phenylalanine. The sequence is cut down to CDR3 DNA, 42 bases in frame from base 1. The germline V gene gives CDR1 as SGHVS and CDR2 as FNYEAQ. At the junction V is shortened by 5 bases and J by 0 bases, with 11 bases in between.

What was sequenced was T cells isolated from PBMCs. The chain couples TRBV7-6 to TRBJ2-7, with an unclear D gene assignment. The sequence derives from a human donor in good health. CDR3 reads: CASSRGYRSYEQYF. The nucleotides read TGTGCCAGCAGCCGCGGATACCGCTCCTACGAGCAGTACTTC.